In its sample, the clone carrying this TCR beta chain was seen a few times. Antigen: not known. Both TRBC1 and TRBC2 were covered by a beta constant-region primer of two equimolar oligonucleotides. Ligated cDNA was amplified by four rounds of PCR with nested alpha and beta constant-region primers and SP2. Via MiXCR, TCRdb re-called the UMI-ligation and nested PCR reads, giving one row per CDR3 protein. The data hold about 150,000 distinct CDR3 sequences, with about 23% observed a single time. CMV status came from CD4+ T cell IFNgamma after overnight CMV lysate stimulation of fresh PBMCs. This sample stems from a study of naive and memory T cell subsets. Notes on the study in general: Naive repertoires, especially CD8, held a few larger clonotypes, possibly memory cells re-expressing CD45RA. The power law exponent of TCR abundance differed between naive and memory cells.

V dropped 5 bases and J dropped 2; count of bases not matched to a gene: 12. The germline V gene encodes CDR1 SEHNR and CDR2 FQNEAQ (reference sequence). The CDR3 has 16 residues. The sequence was collected from a human donor in good health. Sequenced material: naive CD4+ T cells from blood. V usage is TRBV7-9 and J usage is TRBJ2-7, with 7 bases identical to TRBD2. CDR3 sequence: CASSPFEGGFPYEQYF. CDR3 sequence (DNA): TGTGCCAGCAGCCCGTTTGAGGGAGGGTTCCCCTACGAGCAGTACTTC.